These 26 T cell receptor beta chains came from one sample sequenced in a study of beta chain features in type 1 diabetes. General study results and limits: Shortening that was moderate but significant affected the TCRB CDR3s of Type 1 diabetes patients in all four CD4+ subsets.

Expressed TCRB transcripts were sequenced, since all the RNA that had been isolated was reverse transcribed. TCRdb keeps only in-frame clones here, not all; method: immunoSEQ multiplex PCR. Here the sample spans hundreds of thousands of clones, over 13% being singletons. For these TCRs, the target antigens are not known. The source material was naive CD4+ T cells from blood. The receptors originated from a man between 18 and 35 years old with type 1 diabetes.

Concerning this clone: The sample carries other DNA sequences with the same CDR3. V is TRBV7-9 and J is TRBJ1-3; a possible D gene is TRBD1 (5 bases). The length of the CDR3 is 14 residues. Trimming stripped 6 bases from V and 2 bases from J, with 11 bases between. CDR1 and CDR2 (germline): SEHNR, FQNEAQ (reference sequence). CDR3 in amino acids: CASRPTGAGNTIYF. The CDR3 region has the DNA TGTGCCAGCAGACCTACGGGGGCTGGAAACACCATATATTTT.

The chain carries TRBV7-9 and TRBJ2-7; 9 bases fit TRBD2. The junction had 9 bases not matched to a gene; V was cut back by 3 bases and J by 6 bases. CDR1 is SEHNR, CDR2 FQNEAQ, per germline (reference sequence). CDR3 length equals 15 residues. The DNA for the CDR3 is TGTGCCAGCAGCTTGGGGAGCGGGAGGATTCGCGAGCAGTACTTC. It codes for CASSLGSGRIREQYF.

This clone was seen only a few times. This sequence joins TRBV7-2 and TRBJ1-4; 8 bases align to TRBD1. The CDR3 extends over 14 amino acids. Germline values: CDR1 SGHTA, CDR2 FQGNSA. V was clipped by 1 base and J by 8 bases; unmatched bases: 3. The CDR3 DNA sequence: TGTGCCAGCAGCTTAGTACAGGGGGGCGAAAAACTGTTTTTT. The encoded protein is CASSLVQGGEKLFF. The variable domain in full, with the rest retrieved from reference TRBV7-2 and TRBJ1-4, is GAGVSQSPSNKVTEKGKDVELRCDPISGHTALYWYRQSLGQGLEFLIYFQGNSAPDKSGLPSDRFSAERTGGSVSTLTIQRTQQEDSAVYLCASSLVQGGEKLFFGSGTQLSVL.

This clone was observed a handful of times. The chain has TRBV30 and TRBJ2-7; 15 nucleotides line up with TRBD2. Germline values: CDR1 GTSNPN, CDR2 SVGIG (reference sequence). Trimming cost V 6 bases and J 3 bases; bases outside gene matches: 3. The CDR3 has 14 amino acids. CDR3 nucleotide sequence: TGTGCCTGTATGGGACTAGCGGGGGGCTACGAGCAGTACTTC. The encoded protein is CACMGLAGGYEQYF.

This clone was detected only a few times. J is TRBJ1-5 and V is TRBV28; 7 nucleotides match TRBD1. The CDR3 totals 16 residues. The V gene end was trimmed by 5 bases and the J gene end by 2 bases; junction bases not matched to a gene: 9. Per the germline V gene, CDR1 is MDHEN and CDR2 is SYDVKM. The CDR3, as DNA: TGTGCCAGCAGTGCTGACAGGGCTGATCGCAATCAGCCCCAGCATTTT. Translation gives CASSADRADRNQPQHF.

The rearrangement links TRBV5-4 to TRBJ2-5; D gene ambiguous. Germline lookup yields CDR1 SGHNT and CDR2 YYREEE (reference sequence). The CDR3 has 14 amino acids. Trimming stripped 1 base from V and 7 bases from J, with 14 bases between. CDR3 loop: CASSLLSVEGTQYF. CDR3 coding DNA: TGTGCCAGCAGCTTGTTGTCGGTCGAAGGGACCCAGTACTTC.

The V and J genes are TRBV5-6 and TRBJ2-5; 11 bases match TRBD2. Trimming removed 2 bases from V and 5 bases from J; junction bases left unmatched: 8. Per the germline V gene, CDR1 is SGHDT and CDR2 is YYEEEE. The CDR3 covers 16 residues. The CDR3 spells CASSLLAGDFEETQYF. The DNA for the CDR3 is TGTGCCAGCAGCTTACTAGCGGGAGACTTCGAGGAGACCCAGTACTTC.

The rearrangement links TRBV25-1 to TRBJ1-2; D uncertain. The CDR3 covers 14 residues. Trimming removed 2 bases at V and 6 bases at J, with 13 bases between. Germline assignment: CDR1 MGHDK and CDR2 SYGVNS. The CDR3 DNA sequence: TGTGCCAGCAGTGAAGATACGGGGTCAAATGGCTACACCTTC. Protein: CASSEDTGSNGYTF.

The rearrangement joins TRBV6-5 to TRBJ2-1, with D possibly being TRBD1 (5 bases). This CDR3 has 15 residues. CDR1 and CDR2 from the germline V gene are MNHEY and SVGAGI. With 0 bases removed from V and 3 bases from J, the gap between germline ends came to 9 bases. The CDR3: CASSYSGRIYNEQFF. CDR3 coding DNA: TGTGCCAGCAGTTACTCGGGGCGAATCTACAATGAGCAGTTCTTC.

The V gene is TRBV18, the J gene TRBJ1-5; no clear D. The V end lost 5 bases, the J end lost 2 bases, and 13 bases lay between the germline ends. CDR3 length equals 15 residues. Germline CDR1 and CDR2: KGHSH and LQKENI. This chain's CDR3 is CASSSASGGNQPQHF. In DNA, the CDR3 is TGTGCCAGCTCATCCGCCTCGGGTGGCAATCAGCCCCAGCATTTT. The variable domain in full, with the rest retrieved from reference TRBV18 and TRBJ1-5, is NAGVMQNPRHLVRRRGQEARLRCSPMKGHSHVYWYRQLPEEGLKFMVYLQKENIIDESGMPKERFSAEFPKEGPSILRIQQVVRGDSAAYFCASSSASGGNQPQHFGDGTRLSIL.

This clone was counted only a few times. This chain uses TRBV7-2 with TRBJ1-1; no firm D call. Germline V lookup: CDR1 SGHTA, CDR2 FQGNSA. The CDR3 sequence is 14 residues long. Trimming removed 2 bases from V and 4 bases from J, with 11 bases in between. The CDR3 protein is CASSLSRDFTEAFF. The CDR3 bases are TGTGCCAGCAGCTTATCCAGAGACTTCACTGAAGCTTTCTTT.

This chain joins TRBV29-1 and TRBJ2-5; 8 bases agree with TRBD2. Per germline, CDR1 SQVTM and CDR2 ANQGSEA. The CDR3 consists of 14 residues. J gave up 5 bases and V 7 bases, and 12 bases lay outside the gene matches. CDR3 bases: TGCAGCGCCGAGAGAAGCGGGAGAAGGGAGACCCAGTACTTC. Translating gives CSAERSGRRETQYF.

This clone appeared a few times. The chain couples TRBV5-4 to TRBJ2-7; D gene unclear. Trimming cost V 0 bases and J 0 bases, with 7 bases left between them. There are 14 residues in the CDR3. The V gene's germline CDR1 is SGHNT and CDR2 YYREEE (reference sequence). CDR3 nucleotides: TGTGCCAGCAGCTTGGAACCCCTCTCCTACGAGCAGTACTTC. Protein sequence: CASSLEPLSYEQYF.

CDR3 in DNA: TGTGCCAGCTCACCCAGTGCTAGCTTCCACGAGCAGTACTTC. Its translation: CASSPSASFHEQYF. The rearrangement uses TRBV18 and TRBJ2-7; D is possibly TRBD2 (5 bases). Per germline, CDR1 KGHSH and CDR2 LQKENI. V shed 3 bases and J shed 5 bases, with 14 bases lying between them. The length of the CDR3 is 14 residues.

The gene calls are TRBV28 and TRBJ1-2; D is possibly TRBD1 (6 bases). The CDR3 is 14 amino acids. The V end lost 6 bases, the J end lost 0 bases, and 11 bases lay between the germline ends. CDR1 is MDHEN, CDR2 SYDVKM, per germline. CDR3 bases: TGTGCCAGCAGGTTGGCAGGGGCTAACTATGGCTACACCTTC. Translation gives CASRLAGANYGYTF.

The rearrangement uses TRBV18 and TRBJ1-2; 7 nucleotides line up with TRBD1. The CDR3 contains 14 residues. Germline values: CDR1 KGHSH, CDR2 LQKENI. The V and J ends lost 4 bases and 2 bases, in that order; junction bases with no gene match: 4. The DNA of the CDR3 is TGTGCCAGCTCACAATGGGACAGCAACTATGGCTACACCTTC. It specifies CASSQWDSNYGYTF. Variable domain in full (rest from reference TRBV18 and TRBJ1-2): NAGVMQNPRHLVRRRGQEARLRCSPMKGHSHVYWYRQLPEEGLKFMVYLQKENIIDESGMPKERFSAEFPKEGPSILRIQQVVRGDSAAYFCASSQWDSNYGYTFGSGTRLTVV.

The V call is TRBV29-1, the J call TRBJ2-3; D call uncertain. The V and J ends lost 6 bases and 4 bases respectively, with 11 bases between them. The germline V gene encodes CDR1 SQVTM and CDR2 ANQGSEA. The CDR3 totals 12 residues. This CDR3 reads CSVRKAADTQYF. CDR3 nucleotides: TGCAGCGTCAGAAAGGCGGCAGATACGCAGTATTTT.

This clone was observed a handful of times. This chain connects TRBV29-1 to TRBJ1-1, with 9 bases fitting TRBD1. The CDR3 spans 12 residues. V gave up 6 bases and J gave up 7 bases; unmatched junction bases: 6. Looked up from germline, CDR1 is SQVTM and CDR2 is ANQGSEA. CDR3 protein: CSVTGGGGEAFF. The CDR3 DNA is TGCAGCGTCACAGGGGGCGGTGGTGAAGCTTTCTTT. Full variable domain (outside the CDR3, taken from reference TRBV29-1 and TRBJ1-1): SAVISQKPSRDICQRGTSLTIQCQVDSQVTMMFWYRQQPGQSLTLIATANQGSEATYESGFVIDKFPISRPNLTFSTLTVSNMSPEDSSIYLCSVTGGGGEAFFGQGTRLTVV.

This chain connects TRBV7-9 to TRBJ1-2, with 9 bases identical to TRBD1. The CDR3 contains 12 residues. The germline V gene encodes CDR1 SEHNR and CDR2 FQNEAQ (reference sequence). Trimming at V came to 2 bases and at J to 14 bases, leaving 6 bases not matched to a gene. As DNA, the CDR3 is TGTGCCAGCAGCTTAAGTCGGGACAGGGTAACCTTC. Translating gives CASSLSRDRVTF.

This clone has just a few counts. The rearrangement links TRBV6-5 to TRBJ2-1; D ambiguous. There are 11 residues in the CDR3. The ends were cut back, 9 bases at V and 9 bases at J, with 12 bases in the middle. Germline assignment: CDR1 MNHEY and CDR2 SVGAGI. CDR3 sequence (DNA): TGTGCCAGGACCCCGCTCCGTGAGCAGTTCTTC. Residues: CARTPLREQFF.

This clone was counted between two and nine times. V is TRBV6-5 and J is TRBJ1-5; D unclear. CDR3 length: 13 residues. The germline V gene has CDR1 MNHEY and CDR2 SVGAGI. V lost 0 bases, J lost 4 bases, and 4 bases lay in between. In DNA form, the CDR3 reads TGTGCCAGCAGTTACTCGTTAAATCAGCCCCAGCATTTT. Its translation is CASSYSLNQPQHF.

V gene TRBV7-8 combines with J gene TRBJ1-2; D is possibly TRBD1 (6 bases). The V and J ends lost 0 bases and 2 bases respectively, with 10 bases between them. CDR3 length: 15 amino acids. The germline V gene encodes CDR1 SGHVS and CDR2 FQNEAQ. This CDR3 reads CASSLAADRNYGYTF. CDR3 coding DNA: TGTGCCAGCAGCTTAGCAGCGGACAGAAACTATGGCTACACCTTC.

The table lists this clone with a few counts. This rearrangement joins TRBV29-1 to TRBJ1-5; D perhaps matches TRBD1 (6 bases). Trimming took 8 bases from V and 3 from J, leaving 26 bases between them. The CDR3 has 17 residues. Germline loops: CDR1 SQVTM, CDR2 ANQGSEA. DNA of the CDR3: TGCAGCTCCGAGGGGCGGGACAAACCGTTGGACAATCAGCCCCAGCATTTT. It encodes CSSEGRDKPLDNQPQHF. Combining the CDR3 with reference TRBV29-1 and TRBJ1-5 gives the whole variable domain SAVISQKPSRDICQRGTSLTIQCQVDSQVTMMFWYRQQPGQSLTLIATANQGSEATYESGFVIDKFPISRPNLTFSTLTVSNMSPEDSSIYLCSSEGRDKPLDNQPQHFGDGTRLSIL.

This clone has a handful of counts. This chain links TRBV29-1 with TRBJ2-7, with D unresolved. With 6 bases removed from V and 11 bases from J, the gap between germline ends came to 17 bases. The CDR3 is 11 residues long. From germline, CDR1 is SQVTM and CDR2 ANQGSEA. Here the CDR3 reads CSVYAGPWKYF. The DNA for the CDR3 is TGCAGCGTGTATGCCGGGCCTTGGAAGTACTTC.

This clone was observed a handful of times. Here the CDR3 DNA reads TGTGCCAGCAGTTACGGGCAGCCCAATCAGCCCCAGCATTTT. Translating it yields CASSYGQPNQPQHF. This rearrangement joins TRBV6-6 to TRBJ1-5; D gene ambiguous. Trimming left V 2 bases short and J 3 bases short, with 8 bases between. Germline CDR1 reads MNHNY; CDR2 reads SVGAGI (reference sequence). The CDR3 extends over 14 amino acids.

This clone was seen a few times. This rearrangement joins TRBV5-6 to TRBJ2-3; 7 nucleotides line up with TRBD1. V dropped 3 bases and J dropped 2; count of bases not matched to a gene: 3. CDR1 and CDR2 from the germline V gene are SGHDT and YYEEEE. The CDR3 length is 14 residues. The CDR3 nucleotides read TGTGCCAGCAGCTGGGACAGACACACAGATACGCAGTATTTT. As protein: CASSWDRHTDTQYF.